This T cell receptor (beta chain) emerged from a study of T-cell memory formation after mild COVID-19. General study findings and limits: Clones contracting over day 15 to 85 were CD4/CD8 balanced, with later expanders leaning CD4+.

From 5'RACE with constant-segment primers came TCR alpha and TCR beta cDNA libraries that carried sample barcodes and UMIs. TCRdb re-analysed the 5' RACE reads in MiXCR, keeping a single row per CDR3 protein. The top ten clones hold around 3.3% of a sample with roughly 200,000 distinct CDR3 sequences, 9.5% of them seen once. A few counts support this clonotype. Its cognate antigen is unknown. The junction differs from germline at one of its ends, possibly a read error. The clonotype was recovered from a man younger than 35 who had mild COVID-19 (a few samples of this study predate the infection). Cell type and time point are not known. The sequencing sample was made of PBMCs or a T cell subset sorted from them (not recorded which).

In nucleotides, the CDR3 is TGTGCTAGCAGCGTAAGGGGGCGAGAGACCCAGTACTTC. Protein product: CASSVRGRETQYF. The rearrangement uses TRBV7-7 and TRBJ2-5, with 7 bases lining up with TRBD1. Germline assignment: CDR1 SSHAT and CDR2 FNYEAQ (reference sequence). CDR3 length: 13 residues.